The 14 T cell receptor beta chains presented below share a single source sample, sequenced in a study of T cells in pancreatic ductal adenocarcinoma. Selected pancreatic ductal adenocarcinoma patients had undergone surgery without neoadjuvant therapy. Here immunoSEQ multiplex PCR was the method, and the copy in TCRdb shows in-frame clones only, minus some. Here the sample spans 100,000 or so clones, about 95% being singletons. The sample comprised PBMCs. The receptor source for this set is a human donor with pancreatic ductal adenocarcinoma.

The J gene is TRBJ2-2, the V gene TRBV29-1; 7 bases align to TRBD2. Per germline, CDR1 SQVTM and CDR2 ANQGSEA. The CDR3 is made up of 12 amino acids. The CDR3 reads CTAGVGTGELFF. The CDR3 DNA follows: TGCACTGCGGGAGTAGGGACCGGGGAGCTGTTTTTT.

This chain links TRBV5-4 with TRBJ2-1; D is possibly TRBD2 (6 bases). Trimming removed 4 bases from V and 5 bases from J, with 16 bases in between. Germline values: CDR1 SGHNT, CDR2 YYREEE (reference sequence). This CDR3 spans 15 amino acids. The CDR3 coding sequence is TGTGCCAGCAGCCCCGAAACGGGGGTCAACAATGAGCAGTTCTTC. This codes for CASSPETGVNNEQFF.

The V gene is TRBV5-1, the J gene TRBJ1-1; the match to TRBD1 covers 8 bases. The germline V gene has CDR1 SGHRS and CDR2 YFSETQ. The V segment lost 3 bases and the J segment 7 bases; nucleotides outside the gene matches: 8. The CDR3 extends over 14 amino acids. CDR3 in DNA: TGCGCCAGCAGCTGGGGAGACAGGGGTATTGAAGCTTTCTTT. As protein: CASSWGDRGIEAFF.

The chain joins TRBV7-3 to TRBJ2-1; 11 bases agree with TRBD1. Trimming took 2 bases from V and 7 from J; bases not matched to a gene: 4. Looked up from germline, CDR1 is SGHTA and CDR2 is FQGTGA. The CDR3 is 15 residues long. CDR3 DNA sequence: TGTGCCAGCAGCTTATCCCGGGACAGGGGGAATGAGCAGTTCTTC. Its protein is CASSLSRDRGNEQFF.

In this sample, this clone turned up a few times. V gene TRBV28 combines with J gene TRBJ1-2, with D perhaps matching TRBD1 (5 bases). The CDR3 length is 13 residues. Trimming pared 6 bases from V and 2 bases from J, leaving 10 bases between. CDR1 and CDR2 (germline): MDHEN, SYDVKM. The DNA of the CDR3 is TGTGCCAGCAGGGACAATACGAACTATGGCTACACCTTC. Protein sequence: CASRDNTNYGYTF.

This clone was recorded once. The chain joins TRBV28 to TRBJ2-5; TRBD1 matches at 8 bases. V gave up 7 bases and J gave up 5 bases; unmatched junction bases: 6. The CDR3 loop spans 13 amino acids. The germline V gene has CDR1 MDHEN and CDR2 SYDVKM. The CDR3 is CASTAGGLETQYF. The CDR3 DNA follows: TGTGCCAGCACGGCAGGGGGCTTGGAGACCCAGTACTTC.

The chain joins TRBV6-6 to TRBJ2-5; 9 positions agree with TRBD2. Germline V lookup: CDR1 MNHNY, CDR2 SVGAGI (reference sequence). This CDR3 has 15 residues. Trimming took 5 bases from V and 4 from J; bases not matched to a gene: 8. DNA for the CDR3: TGTGCCAGCAGTCCTCGCGGGGGGGTCGGAGAGACCCAGTACTTC. It specifies CASSPRGGVGETQYF.

The chain carries TRBV25-1 and TRBJ2-5, with 9 bases identical to TRBD1. The J call may not be correct, given that the DNA end is closer to TRBJ2-7. The CDR3 is 16 amino acids. Germline V gene sequence: CDR1 MGHDK, CDR2 SYGVNS. Here the CDR3 reads CASSELPGQGIDEQYF. CDR3 nucleotide sequence: TGTGCCAGCAGTGAGCTCCCGGGACAGGGTATCGACGAGCAGTACTTC.

The V call is TRBV2, the J call TRBJ2-5, with D tentatively TRBD1 (5 bases). The V gene's germline CDR1 is SNHLY and CDR2 FYNNEI. V shed 8 bases and J shed 4 bases, with 8 bases lying between them. The CDR3 loop spans 11 amino acids. Written as DNA, the CDR3 is TGTGCCAGCGTTCAGGGAGAGACCCAGTACTTC. Amino acid sequence: CASVQGETQYF. The full variable domain, its missing parts supplied by reference TRBV2 and TRBJ2-5, is EPEVTQTPSHQVTQMGQEVILRCVPISNHLYFYWYRQILGQKVEFLVSFYNNEISEKSEIFDDQFSVERPDGSNFTLKIRSTKLEDSAMYFCASVQGETQYFGPGTRLLVL.

The rearrangement links TRBV2 to TRBJ2-5, with TRBD2 matching over 11 bases. J lost 1 base, V lost 5 bases, and 12 bases had no gene match. The germline V gene has CDR1 SNHLY and CDR2 FYNNEI. The CDR3 has 18 residues. The CDR3 nucleotides read TGTGCCAGCAGTTCAGCCGCCGGACTAGCGGGCATCCAAGAGACCCAGTACTTC. Amino acids: CASSSAAGLAGIQETQYF. The whole variable domain, filled in from reference TRBV2 and TRBJ2-5, reads EPEVTQTPSHQVTQMGQEVILRCVPISNHLYFYWYRQILGQKVEFLVSFYNNEISEKSEIFDDQFSVERPDGSNFTLKIRSTKLEDSAMYFCASSSAAGLAGIQETQYFGPGTRLLVL.

This CDR3 is CASSQDTVYEQYF. DNA of the CDR3: TGTGCCAGCAGCCAAGATACGGTATACGAGCAGTACTTC. The chain joins TRBV14 to TRBJ2-7; unclear D gene. Germline CDR1 SGHDN, CDR2 FVKESK. The CDR3 runs 13 residues. V was shortened by 0 bases and J by 4 bases, with 7 bases between the two germline ends.

The chain recombines TRBV6-1 with TRBJ2-5; 7 nucleotides match TRBD1. From germline, CDR1 is MNHNS and CDR2 SASEGT. V dropped 0 bases and J dropped 2; count of bases not matched to a gene: 0. This CDR3 contains 14 residues. CDR3 in DNA: TGTGCCAGCAGTGAAGCGACAGGGCAAGAGACCCAGTACTTC. Protein: CASSEATGQETQYF.

The gene calls are TRBV5-1 and TRBJ2-3; 9 positions match TRBD1. Germline CDR1 is SGHRS and CDR2 is YFSETQ. The CDR3 extends over 16 amino acids. V lost 1 base, J lost 3 bases, and 6 bases stayed unmatched. Written as DNA, the CDR3 is TGCGCCAGCAGCTTGTTACGGGACAGGGAAACAGATACGCAGTATTTT. Protein: CASSLLRDRETDTQYF.

A single count supports this clone. This chain connects TRBV15 to TRBJ2-7; D unclear. CDR3 length: 16 amino acids. CDR1 is LNHNV, CDR2 YYDKDF, per germline (reference sequence). Trimming left V 0 bases short and J 0 bases short, with 12 bases between. The CDR3 DNA follows: TGTGCCACCAGCAGAGATATTAGCCAAAGCTCCTACGAGCAGTACTTC. Amino acids: CATSRDISQSSYEQYF.